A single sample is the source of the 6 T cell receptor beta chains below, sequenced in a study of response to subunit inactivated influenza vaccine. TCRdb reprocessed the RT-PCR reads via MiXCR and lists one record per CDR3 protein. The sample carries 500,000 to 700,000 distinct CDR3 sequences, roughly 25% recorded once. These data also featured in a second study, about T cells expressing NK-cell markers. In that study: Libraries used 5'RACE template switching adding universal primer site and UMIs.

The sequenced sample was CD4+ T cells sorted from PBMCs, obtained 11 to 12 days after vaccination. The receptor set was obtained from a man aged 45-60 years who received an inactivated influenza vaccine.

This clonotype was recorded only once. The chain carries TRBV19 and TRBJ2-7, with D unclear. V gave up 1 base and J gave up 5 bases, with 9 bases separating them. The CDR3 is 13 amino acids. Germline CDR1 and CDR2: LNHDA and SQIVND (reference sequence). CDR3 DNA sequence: TGTGCCAGTAGTATAGCTGGGCTCGACGAGCAGTACTTC. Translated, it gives CASSIAGLDEQYF.

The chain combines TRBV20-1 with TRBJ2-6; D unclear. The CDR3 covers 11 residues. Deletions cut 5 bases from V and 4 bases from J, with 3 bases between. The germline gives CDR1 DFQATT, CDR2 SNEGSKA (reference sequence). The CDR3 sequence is CSAHGANVLTF. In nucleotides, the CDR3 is TGCAGTGCTCACGGGGCCAACGTCCTGACTTTC.

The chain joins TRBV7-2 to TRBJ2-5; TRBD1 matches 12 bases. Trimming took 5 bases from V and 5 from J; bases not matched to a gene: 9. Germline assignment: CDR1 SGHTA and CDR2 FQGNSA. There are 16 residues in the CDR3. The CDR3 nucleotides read TGTGCCAGCAGCAAGAGGGACAGGGGGCCGGAGGAGACCCAGTACTTC. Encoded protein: CASSKRDRGPEETQYF.

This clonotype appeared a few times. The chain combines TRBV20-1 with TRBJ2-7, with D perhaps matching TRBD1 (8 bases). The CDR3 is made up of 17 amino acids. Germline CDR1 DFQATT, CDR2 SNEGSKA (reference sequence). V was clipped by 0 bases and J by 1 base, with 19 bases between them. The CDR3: CSARDHRGGSFSYEQYF. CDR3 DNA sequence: TGCAGTGCTAGAGATCACAGGGGGGGCTCCTTTTCCTACGAGCAGTACTTC.

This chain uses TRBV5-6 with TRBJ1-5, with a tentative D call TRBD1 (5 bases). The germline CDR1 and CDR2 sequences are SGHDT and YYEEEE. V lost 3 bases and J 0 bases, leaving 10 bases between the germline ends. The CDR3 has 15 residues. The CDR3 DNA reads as TGTGCCAGCAGCTCGCAGGGAAATAGCAATCAGCCCCAGCATTTT. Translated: CASSSQGNSNQPQHF.

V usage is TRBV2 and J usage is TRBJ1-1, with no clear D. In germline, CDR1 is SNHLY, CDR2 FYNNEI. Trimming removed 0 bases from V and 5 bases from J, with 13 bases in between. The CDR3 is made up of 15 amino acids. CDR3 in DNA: TGTGCCAGCAGTGAAGCGCTTAACAGTGGGACTGAAGCTTTCTTT. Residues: CASSEALNSGTEAFF.